This T cell receptor beta chain was identified in a study of T-cell reconstitution after alpha-beta-depleted transplantation in children. Construction of the TCRbeta library involved unique molecular identifiers. A single record per CDR3 protein comes from TCRdb applying MiXCR to the PCR reads. Here the sample spans about 460,000 distinct CDR3 sequences, around 10% being singletons. For this clonotype: Its antigen is not identified. Since a much larger clone is just one base distant, this may be a read error.

Study-level results: Recipient T cells and thymic progenitors that survived gave rise to the high TCRbeta diversity observed at day 60 in some patients.

Germline lookup yields CDR1 ENHRY and CDR2 SYGVKD. Trimming removed 5 bases from V and 1 base from J; junction bases left unmatched: 15. The CDR3 is 19 residues long. The sequence was collected from a female patient aged 2-15 years who had a stem cell transplant for aplastic anemia, so the T cells may come from the graft donor. J is TRBJ2-2 and V is TRBV10-3, with 8 bases that match TRBD1. The specimen comprised PBMCs, mostly from graft donor cells, sampled 180 days after TCRalphabeta/CD19-depleted stem cell transplant. CDR3 bases: TGTGCCATCAGTCCAACGAGGACAGGGCCCACTTTGAACACCGGGGAGCTGTTTTTT. Translation gives CAISPTRTGPTLNTGELFF.